This TCR beta chain derives from a study of cytomegalovirus exposure and HLA in healthy donors. The CDR3 contains 19 residues. Germline CDR1 and CDR2: LNHDA and SQIVND (reference sequence). Trimming took 4 bases from V and 6 from J; bases not matched to a gene: 20. PCR primers comprised 60 Vbeta and 13 Jbeta primers. The repertoire was sequenced with immunoSEQ multiplex PCR; TCRdb's copy has only in-frame clones and lacks some. The table has fewer than 250,000 clones, about four fifths seen once. This clone has a single count. The antigen remains unidentified. Study results and limitations: Across donors, sequencing depth was assumed by presence/absence analyses to be roughly uniform. There was a cluster of highly shared sequence variants that was likely a sequencing artifact. Later analysis placed DRB1 highest and HLA-C lowest in TCR association rates, which differed by HLA locus. A later analysis found most CMV-associated TCR beta chains apparently HLA-restricted.

The J gene is TRBJ1-5, the V gene TRBV19, with 8 bases aligning to TRBD1. The source is a man aged 30-40 years in good health and CMV-seropositive. The specimen was PBMCs. This CDR3 reads CASSNPIGQGRLLSQPQHF. The DNA for the CDR3 is TGTGCCAGTAGTAACCCCATCGGACAGGGTAGATTGTTGAGTCAGCCCCAGCATTTT.